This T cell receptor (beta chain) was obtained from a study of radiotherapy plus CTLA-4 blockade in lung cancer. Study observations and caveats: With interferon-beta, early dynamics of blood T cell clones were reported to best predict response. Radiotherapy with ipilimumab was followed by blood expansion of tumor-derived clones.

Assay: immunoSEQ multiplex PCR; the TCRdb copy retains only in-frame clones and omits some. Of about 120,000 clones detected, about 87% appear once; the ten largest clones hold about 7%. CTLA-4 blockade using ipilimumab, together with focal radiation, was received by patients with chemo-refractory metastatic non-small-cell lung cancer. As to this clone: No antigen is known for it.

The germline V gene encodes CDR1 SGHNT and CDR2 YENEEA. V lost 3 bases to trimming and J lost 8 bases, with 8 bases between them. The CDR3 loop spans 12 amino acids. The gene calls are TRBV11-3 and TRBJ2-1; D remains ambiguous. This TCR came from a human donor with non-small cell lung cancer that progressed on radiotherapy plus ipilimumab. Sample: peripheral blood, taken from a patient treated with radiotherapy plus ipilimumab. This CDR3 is CASSLGADEQFF. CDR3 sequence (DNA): TGTGCCAGCAGCTTGGGTGCGGATGAGCAGTTCTTC. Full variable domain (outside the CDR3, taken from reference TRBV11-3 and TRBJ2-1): EAGVVQSPRYKIIEKKQPVAFWCNPISGHNTLYWYLQNLGQGPELLIRYENEEAVDDSQLPKDRFSAERLKGVDSTLKIQPAELGDSAVYLCASSLGADEQFFGPGTRLTVL.